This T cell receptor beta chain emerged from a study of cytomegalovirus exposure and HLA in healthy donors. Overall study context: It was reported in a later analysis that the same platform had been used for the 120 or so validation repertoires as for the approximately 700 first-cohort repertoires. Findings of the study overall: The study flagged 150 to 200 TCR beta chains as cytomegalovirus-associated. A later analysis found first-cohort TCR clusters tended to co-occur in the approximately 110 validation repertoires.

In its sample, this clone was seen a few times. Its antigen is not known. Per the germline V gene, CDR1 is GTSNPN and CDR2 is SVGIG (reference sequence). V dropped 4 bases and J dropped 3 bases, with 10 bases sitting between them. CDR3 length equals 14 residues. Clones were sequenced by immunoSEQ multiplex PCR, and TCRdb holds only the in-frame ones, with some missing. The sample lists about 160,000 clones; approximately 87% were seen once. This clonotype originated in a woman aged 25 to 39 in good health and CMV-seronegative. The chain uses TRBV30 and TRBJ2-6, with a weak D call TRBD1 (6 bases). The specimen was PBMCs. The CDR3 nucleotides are TGTGCCTGGACCCAGACAGGTGGGGCCAACGTCCTGACTTTC. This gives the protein CAWTQTGGANVLTF.